Listed here are 20 T cell receptor beta chains from one sample, sequenced in a study of CD8 T cells in ankylosing spondylitis (dated by TCRdb to about 2017). The library was produced with 5' RACE. Sequencing was carried out with an Illumina HiSeq 2500. TCRdb passed the public sequencing reads through fastp at Q25 and MiXCR, retaining productive beta sequences. Merged by CDR3 protein, the rows form single entries marked with the most common genes and DNA. Across this sample there are some 200,000 distinct CDR3 sequences, with about 13% seen only once. The ten top clones hold 16% of the sample. The sample comprised blood, either unsorted or a sorted T cell fraction (not recorded which). The source of these receptors is a male donor with ankylosing spondylitis or in good health (not recorded which).

The rearrangement joins TRBV5-5 to TRBJ2-1, with TRBD2 matching over 12 bases. V was clipped by 0 bases and J by 9 bases; unmatched bases: 7. The CDR3 sequence is 16 residues long. Germline CDR1 SGHKS, CDR2 YYEKEE (reference sequence). In nucleotides, the CDR3 is TGTGCCAGCAGCTTGGGACTAGCGGGAGCCTACGGTGAGCAGTTCTTC. Translated, it gives CASSLGLAGAYGEQFF.

The table lists this clonotype with many counts. V gene TRBV5-1 combines with J gene TRBJ1-5; tentatively, D is TRBD1 (5 bases). The CDR3 covers 14 residues. V was clipped by 4 bases and J by 4 bases, with 12 bases between them. Germline V CDR1 and CDR2: SGHRS, YFSETQ. DNA of the CDR3: TGCGCCAGCAGCCCCGGGACCGATAATCAGCCCCAGCATTTT. Translating gives CASSPGTDNQPQHF.

This rearrangement joins TRBV7-9 to TRBJ2-7, with D unclear. Trimming shortened V by 5 bases and J by 2 bases, and 13 bases separated the two germline ends. The CDR3 sequence is 14 residues long. Germline V gene sequence: CDR1 SEHNR, CDR2 FQNEAQ (reference sequence). CDR3 sequence: CASSPLARAYEQYF. CDR3 bases: TGTGCCAGCAGCCCCCTCGCTAGGGCCTACGAGCAGTACTTC.

Ten or more counts support this clonotype. The chain is built from TRBV11-2 and TRBJ2-3, with no clear D. Germline CDR1 is SGHAT and CDR2 is FQNNGV. CDR3 length: 17 amino acids. V was cut by 5 bases and J by 6 bases, with 24 bases left in between. The CDR3 coding sequence is TGTGCCAGCAGCCCCAGCCGGGCAGAAACCCCCCCGGATACGCAGTATTTT. This sequence encodes CASSPSRAETPPDTQYF.

V usage is TRBV5-1 and J usage is TRBJ2-1; D ambiguous. The CDR3 length is 12 residues. Trimming removed 2 bases at V and 6 bases at J, with 6 bases between. Germline CDR1 and CDR2: SGHRS and YFSETQ. The CDR3 sequence is CASSFLRNEQFF. CDR3 nucleotides: TGCGCCAGCAGCTTTTTACGCAATGAGCAGTTCTTC.

This clonotype turned up a few times. The rearrangement joins TRBV10-3 to TRBJ1-2, with D possibly matching TRBD1 (5 bases). V dropped 11 bases and J dropped 7 bases, with 14 bases sitting between them. The CDR3 totals 11 residues. Germline CDR1 is ENHRY and CDR2 is SYGVKD. CDR3 region: CAHGGVSGYTF. The CDR3 bases are TGTGCCCACGGGGGGGTCTCTGGCTACACCTTC.

The rearrangement joins TRBV9 to TRBJ2-6, with D unclear. The CDR3 extends over 15 amino acids. V shed 0 bases and J shed 4 bases, with 8 bases lying between them. Germline CDR1 reads SGDLS; CDR2 reads YYNGEE. CDR3 DNA: TGTGCCAGCAGCGTAGACGAGGTCGGGGCCAACGTCCTGACTTTC. This codes for CASSVDEVGANVLTF.

In this sample, this clonotype turned up a few times. The genes are TRBV20-1 and TRBJ1-5; D perhaps matches TRBD1 (5 bases). The germline V gene has CDR1 DFQATT and CDR2 SNEGSKA (reference sequence). This CDR3 comprises 12 residues. The ends were cut back, 0 bases at V and 9 bases at J, with 9 bases in the middle. The CDR3 coding sequence is TGCAGTGCTAGAGATCAGGGCCGGCCCCAGCATTTT. Its protein is CSARDQGRPQHF.

The table lists this clonotype with a few counts. V and J are TRBV9 and TRBJ2-1; tentatively, D is TRBD1 (6 bases). Per germline, CDR1 SGDLS and CDR2 YYNGEE. The CDR3 totals 14 residues. Trimming stripped 0 bases from V and 7 bases from J, with 11 bases between. DNA for the CDR3: TGTGCCAGCAGCGTAGGGATAGGGGGTAATGAGCAGTTCTTC. It encodes CASSVGIGGNEQFF.

This clonotype was seen at least ten times. This chain links TRBV27 with TRBJ1-1; D possibly corresponds to TRBD1 (6 bases). Trimming stripped 5 bases from V and 4 bases from J, with 14 bases between. CDR1 is MNHEY and CDR2 is SMNVEV in the germline V gene (reference sequence). CDR3 size: 14 residues. CDR3 sequence reads: CASSPGDTTTEAFF. The CDR3 DNA follows: TGTGCCAGCAGTCCGGGGGACACTACCACTGAAGCTTTCTTT.

The chain has TRBV20-1 and TRBJ1-5; D perhaps matches TRBD1 (5 bases). The germline V gene has CDR1 DFQATT and CDR2 SNEGSKA (reference sequence). The CDR3 length is 13 residues. Between the trimmed V and J ends, which lost 3 bases and 6 bases, there was a span of 12 bases. CDR3 DNA: TGCAGTGCTAGGTTTCAGGGAGGTCAGCCCCAGCATTTT. Translating it yields CSARFQGGQPQHF.

This chain links TRBV6-1 with TRBJ1-6; D not certain. The length of the CDR3 is 14 residues. Germline loops: CDR1 MNHNS, CDR2 SASEGT. The V end lost 6 bases, the J end lost 7 bases, and 13 bases lay between the germline ends. The CDR3 DNA is TGTGCCAGCAGGCCCTGGAGGGAAAATTCACCCCTCCACTTT. This gives the protein CASRPWRENSPLHF.

The chain links TRBV20-1 to TRBJ1-4, with D uncertain. The ends were cut back, 6 bases at V and 3 bases at J, with 14 bases in the middle. There are 14 residues in the CDR3. Germline CDR1 is DFQATT and CDR2 is SNEGSKA (reference sequence). The CDR3 bases are TGCAGTGCGCCTTATGGGGTGGCTAATGAAAAACTGTTTTTT. Protein sequence: CSAPYGVANEKLFF.

The chain links TRBV7-9 to TRBJ2-7, with a possible D match to TRBD2 (5 bases). Trimming pared 5 bases from V and 7 bases from J, leaving 15 bases between. The germline V gene has CDR1 SEHNR and CDR2 FQNEAQ (reference sequence). The CDR3 contains 13 residues. CDR3 nucleotides: TGTGCCAGCAGCCCCAGATCTGAGGGAGAGCAGTACTTC. Its protein is CASSPRSEGEQYF.

This clonotype came up a few times. The rearrangement links TRBV11-2 to TRBJ2-7, with 9 bases that match TRBD1. Per germline, CDR1 SGHAT and CDR2 FQNNGV. Trimming removed 4 bases from V and 9 bases from J; junction bases left unmatched: 16. There are 16 residues in the CDR3. The CDR3 DNA is TGTGCCAGCAGCTCCACCTCGGGGACAGGGACCCTAGGGCAGTACTTC. It is translated as CASSSTSGTGTLGQYF.

This clonotype was seen a few times. The CDR3 coding sequence is TGTGCCAGCAGTCGCTACTCCTACGAGCAGTACTTC. Translating it yields CASSRYSYEQYF. The V gene is TRBV28, the J gene TRBJ2-7; no clear D. Trimming pared 5 bases from V and 0 bases from J, leaving 5 bases between. The germline gives CDR1 MDHEN, CDR2 SYDVKM. This CDR3 is 12 amino acids long.

This clonotype was picked up many times. V usage is TRBV4-1 and J usage is TRBJ1-4; possibly TRBD1 for D (5 bases). This CDR3 has 13 residues. The germline gives CDR1 MGHRA, CDR2 YSYEKL. The V and J ends lost 6 bases and 5 bases respectively, with 10 bases between them. CDR3 loop: CASRGETNEKLFF. CDR3 nucleotides: TGCGCCAGCAGGGGGGAAACAAATGAAAAACTGTTTTTT.

This clonotype was counted only a few times. V usage is TRBV19 and J usage is TRBJ1-1; perhaps TRBD1 as D (6 bases). Germline-derived CDR1 and CDR2 are LNHDA and SQIVND (reference sequence). The CDR3 totals 13 residues. Between the trimmed V and J ends, which lost 3 bases and 6 bases, there was a span of 11 bases. CDR3 bases: TGTGCCAGTAGTATTGGGTCAGGGGCTGAAGCTTTCTTT. Amino acid sequence: CASSIGSGAEAFF.

This clonotype counts as medium-sized. The gene calls are TRBV7-9 and TRBJ2-5, with 9 bases aligning to TRBD1. CDR3 size: 13 residues. Germline V gene sequence: CDR1 SEHNR, CDR2 FQNEAQ (reference sequence). J lost 5 bases, V lost 7 bases, and 5 bases had no gene match. Here the CDR3 reads CASTRTGEETQYF. CDR3 bases: TGTGCCAGCACCCGGACAGGGGAGGAGACCCAGTACTTC.

This clonotype was seen a few times. J is TRBJ2-7 and V is TRBV4-1, with TRBD2 as a possible D gene (6 bases). Trimming cost V 1 base and J 6 bases, with 16 bases left between them. The CDR3 loop spans 15 amino acids. Germline values: CDR1 MGHRA, CDR2 YSYEKL. CDR3 coding DNA: TGCGCCAGCAGCCAAGTGACTAGAGGTGCTCCCGAGCAGTACTTC. This gives the protein CASSQVTRGAPEQYF.